The present T cell receptor beta chain was sequenced within a study of post-analysis software for immune sequencing data. Prepared TCR beta cDNA libraries contained unique molecular identifiers. When about 1 to 11 million T cells were used, they gave 500,000 or so cDNA molecules. TCRdb used MiXCR to reprocess the PCR reads, holding one entry per CDR3 protein. This sample has more than 450,000 distinct CDR3 sequences, with about 44% found just once. Germline CDR1 and CDR2: SEHNR and FQNEAQ (reference sequence). V lost 11 bases and J lost 1, with 14 bases in between. The CDR3 is 13 amino acids. Findings and caveats of the study: The study found TRBV5-6, TRBV5-1 and TRBV20-1 among roughly 5 TRBV segments more frequent in patients than controls.

For this clonotype: Its matching antigen is unknown.

The receptor comes from a girl aged 5-17 years with multiple sclerosis. The rearrangement links TRBV7-9 to TRBJ1-1; the D gene is possibly TRBD1 (5 bases). Sequencing used blood. CDR3 nucleotides: TGTGCCTCCACCGGGACGGCGAACACTGAAGCTTTCTTT. Encoded protein: CASTGTANTEAFF. Full variable domain (rest looked up from reference TRBV7-9 and TRBJ1-1): DTGVSQNPRHKITKRGQNVTFRCDPISEHNRLYWYRQTLGQGPEFLTYFQNEAQLEKSRLLSDRFSAERPKGSFSTLEIQRTEQGDSAMYLCASTGTANTEAFFGQGTRLTVV.